This T cell receptor (beta chain) was obtained from a study of T-cell reconstitution after alpha-beta-depleted transplantation in children. Whole-study results and caveats: Alpha-beta T cells present about two months after transplant were reported to originate from several hundred expanded graft clones. Surviving thymic progenitors and recipient T cells were the source of high TCRbeta diversity at day 60 in some patients.

Per germline, CDR1 LGHDT and CDR2 YNNKEL (reference sequence). With 1 base removed from V and 2 bases from J, the gap between germline ends came to 9 bases. The CDR3 extends over 15 amino acids. Construction of the TCRbeta library involved unique molecular identifiers. TCRdb recomputed calls from the PCR reads with MiXCR, one row per CDR3 protein. The top ten clones hold 27% of a sample with some 450,000 distinct CDR3 sequences, about 40% of them seen once. This clonotype turned up a few times. Its antigen is undetermined. This TCR was recovered from a girl aged 2-9 years with aplastic anemia, due to receive a stem cell transplant. The V gene is TRBV3-1, the J gene TRBJ1-5; D is possibly TRBD1 (5 bases). Sequencing was performed on PBMCs, taken before TCRalphabeta/CD19-depleted stem cell transplant. The CDR3 region is CASSQAGRGNQPQHF. DNA for the CDR3: TGTGCCAGCAGCCAAGCGGGCAGGGGCAATCAGCCCCAGCATTTT.